This entry lists 19 T cell receptor beta chains sequenced from one sample in a study of CD8 T cells in Susac syndrome. Random hexamers were used to reverse transcribe the RNA input (about 0.5 to 1 ug). TCRdb reprocessed the immunoSEQ multiplex PCR reads with MiXCR, giving one entry per CDR3 protein. The sample has some 150,000 distinct CDR3 sequences; roughly 95% are singletons. Sequenced input: CD8+ T cells from PBMCs. These receptor sequences come from a human donor with multiple sclerosis.

The genes are TRBV7-9 and TRBJ1-2; 7 bases align to TRBD1. The CDR3 is 14 amino acids. With V trimmed by 5 bases and J by 2 bases, 5 bases remained unmatched. The germline V gene has CDR1 SEHNR and CDR2 FQNEAQ (reference sequence). CDR3: CASSGSDRNYGYTF. DNA for the CDR3: TGTGCCAGCAGCGGATCGGACAGGAACTATGGCTACACCTTC.

The gene calls are TRBV5-6 and TRBJ2-1, with D possibly TRBD2 on 6 matching bases. V was pared by 4 bases and J by 0 bases, with 14 bases between. The germline gives CDR1 SGHDT, CDR2 YYEEEE. This CDR3 has 16 amino acids. The CDR3 region has the DNA TGTGCCAGCAGCCGAGCGGGCGATGGCTCCTACAATGAGCAGTTCTTC. Its protein is CASSRAGDGSYNEQFF.

This clonotype was observed once. This rearrangement joins TRBV9 to TRBJ2-3; TRBD2 matches at 8 bases. The V segment lost 3 bases and the J segment 0 bases; nucleotides outside the gene matches: 6. Germline CDR1 SGDLS, CDR2 YYNGEE. This CDR3 contains 16 residues. CDR3 nucleotide sequence: TGTGCCAGCAGCGAAGGCGGGGGGTATAGCACAGATACGCAGTATTTT. Residues: CASSEGGGYSTDTQYF.

The gene calls are TRBV6-5 and TRBJ2-3; D gene ambiguous. Germline lookup yields CDR1 MNHEY and CDR2 SVGAGI. The ends were cut back, 2 bases at V and 0 bases at J, with 6 bases in the middle. This CDR3 contains 14 residues. The CDR3 sequence is CASSYRPSTDTQYF. Written as DNA, the CDR3 is TGTGCCAGCAGTTACAGACCTAGCACAGATACGCAGTATTTT.

The rearrangement links TRBV20-1 to TRBJ2-7; D may be TRBD2 (6 bases). The CDR3 length is 11 residues. Germline CDR1 reads DFQATT; CDR2 reads SNEGSKA (reference sequence). The V and J ends lost 4 bases and 6 bases respectively, with 10 bases between them. The CDR3 here is CSAKEGPEQYF. As DNA, the CDR3 is TGCAGTGCTAAGGAGGGGCCCGAGCAGTACTTC.

The chain is built from TRBV7-8 and TRBJ2-1; TRBD2 agrees at 10 bases. V was pared by 1 base and J by 5 bases, with 2 bases of the junction left unmatched. CDR1 is SGHVS and CDR2 is FQNEAQ in the germline V gene. The CDR3 runs 15 residues. The CDR3 coding sequence is TGTGCCAGCAGCTTAGAAGCGGGGGGGAACAATGAGCAGTTCTTC. Its translation: CASSLEAGGNNEQFF.

The chain couples TRBV20-1 to TRBJ1-4, with D perhaps matching TRBD1 (6 bases). Germline V gene lookup returns CDR1 DFQATT and CDR2 SNEGSKA (reference sequence). V was trimmed by 6 bases and J by 0 bases, leaving 11 bases between them. The CDR3 spans 14 residues. CDR3 residues: CSARGAATNEKLFF. The CDR3 region has the DNA TGCAGTGCCAGGGGAGCCGCAACTAATGAAAAACTGTTTTTT.

V is TRBV20-1 and J is TRBJ1-1; a weak D match, TRBD1 (6 bases). Germline V gene lookup returns CDR1 DFQATT and CDR2 SNEGSKA (reference sequence). V was cut by 0 bases and J by 2 bases, with 19 bases left in between. CDR3 length equals 17 residues. CDR3 amino acids: CSARDRGAHHLNTEAFF. DNA of the CDR3: TGCAGTGCTAGAGATCGGGGGGCCCACCATTTAAACACTGAAGCTTTCTTT.

The chain is built from TRBV15 and TRBJ2-1, with D possibly being TRBD1 or TRBD2 (5 bases each). This CDR3 spans 14 amino acids. The ends were cut back, 3 bases at V and 6 bases at J, with 12 bases in the middle. Germline V gives CDR1 LNHNV, CDR2 YYDKDF (reference sequence). In DNA, the CDR3 is TGTGCCACCAGCAGTGGGGGATCGGGCAATGAGCAGTTCTTC. This encodes CATSSGGSGNEQFF.

This rearrangement joins TRBV7-9 to TRBJ2-3; D uncertain. Germline-derived CDR1 and CDR2 are SEHNR and FQNEAQ (reference sequence). The length of the CDR3 is 16 residues. Trimming pared 5 bases from V and 2 bases from J, leaving 17 bases between. The CDR3 DNA sequence: TGTGCCAGCAGCCCGTCCAACTTGGAGTCCACAGATACGCAGTATTTT. Translation gives CASSPSNLESTDTQYF.

This chain connects TRBV27 to TRBJ1-6; possibly TRBD1 for D (5 bases). There are 13 residues in the CDR3. The germline V gene has CDR1 MNHEY and CDR2 SMNVEV (reference sequence). V lost 3 bases and J 9 bases, leaving 9 bases between the germline ends. Here the CDR3 reads CASSLGGSSPLHF. Written as DNA, the CDR3 is TGTGCCAGCAGTTTGGGGGGGTCTTCACCCCTCCACTTT.

A single count supports this clonotype. V gene TRBV12-3 or TRBV12-4 combines with J gene TRBJ1-5, with D perhaps TRBD1 (5 bases). V lost 5 bases, J lost 2 bases, and 16 bases lay in between. The CDR3 contains 16 residues. The CDR3 sequence: CASSPPGTVGNQPQHF. CDR3 bases: TGTGCCAGCAGTCCCCCCGGGACTGTGGGCAATCAGCCCCAGCATTTT.

V usage is TRBV9 and J usage is TRBJ2-1; weak D call: TRBD2 (6 bases). V lost 0 bases and J 2 bases, leaving 12 bases between the germline ends. From germline, CDR1 is SGDLS and CDR2 YYNGEE. The CDR3 runs 16 residues. In DNA, the CDR3 is TGTGCCAGCAGCGTAGTAGCGGCTAACCCCTACAATGAGCAGTTCTTC. As protein: CASSVVAANPYNEQFF. The full variable domain, rest sourced from reference TRBV9 and TRBJ2-1, is DSGVTQTPKHLITATGQRVTLRCSPRSGDLSVYWYQQSLDQGLQFLIQYYNGEERAKGNILERFSAQQFPDLHSELNLSSLELGDSALYFCASSVVAANPYNEQFFGPGTRLTVL.

This chain connects TRBV6-5 to TRBJ1-1; D not certain. V lost 2 bases and J 5 bases, leaving 6 bases between the germline ends. Per germline, CDR1 MNHEY and CDR2 SVGAGI. The CDR3 loop spans 12 amino acids. For the CDR3, the DNA is TGTGCCAGCAGTTACGGCGGGACTGAAGCTTTCTTT. Encoded protein: CASSYGGTEAFF.

This chain uses TRBV5-1 with TRBJ2-1; no firm D call. The V and J ends lost 0 bases and 7 bases respectively, with 8 bases between them. The CDR3 runs 13 residues. CDR1 and CDR2 (germline): SGHRS, YFSETQ. In DNA form, the CDR3 reads TGCGCCAGCAGCTTGGGATACGGGAATGAGCAGTTCTTC. This sequence encodes CASSLGYGNEQFF.

The chain couples TRBV7-2 to TRBJ2-1; perhaps TRBD2 as D (5 bases). Per the germline V gene, CDR1 is SGHTA and CDR2 is FQGNSA. This CDR3 spans 14 amino acids. The germline V and J ends were trimmed by 6 bases and 6 bases, with 15 bases remaining between them. Here the CDR3 reads CASRSTAGLNEQFF. CDR3 nucleotide sequence: TGTGCCAGCAGATCCACGGCCGGACTCAATGAGCAGTTCTTC.

This chain connects TRBV19 to TRBJ1-1; D is possibly TRBD1 (5 bases). This CDR3 contains 14 residues. V lost 3 bases, J lost 0 bases, and 8 bases lay in between. CDR1 is LNHDA, CDR2 SQIVND, per germline (reference sequence). CDR3 bases: TGTGCCAGTAGTATGGGGGTAATGAACACTGAAGCTTTCTTT. As protein: CASSMGVMNTEAFF.

The rearrangement links TRBV13 to TRBJ2-2; 9 bases align to TRBD1. The CDR3 consists of 15 residues. Trimming took 5 bases from V and 6 from J; bases not matched to a gene: 7. CDR1 is PRHDT and CDR2 is FYEKMQ in the germline V gene (reference sequence). The CDR3 loop reads CASSPGQGRAGELFF. DNA for the CDR3: TGTGCCAGCAGCCCAGGACAGGGGCGGGCCGGGGAGCTGTTTTTT. The full variable domain, in which reference TRBV13 and TRBJ2-2 provide the parts outside the CDR3, is AAGVIQSPRHLIKEKRETATLKCYPIPRHDTVYWYQQGPGQDPQFLISFYEKMQSDKGSIPDRFSAQQFSDYHSELNMSSLELGDSALYFCASSPGQGRAGELFFGEGSRLTVL.

The rearrangement links TRBV27 to TRBJ2-1, with D possibly matching TRBD2 (5 bases). V was trimmed by 5 bases and J by 10 bases, leaving 12 bases between them. The length of the CDR3 is 12 residues. Germline CDR1 MNHEY, CDR2 SMNVEV (reference sequence). In DNA, the CDR3 is TGTGCCAGCAGTACCCCGGGGTCAGAGCAGTTCTTC. As protein: CASSTPGSEQFF.